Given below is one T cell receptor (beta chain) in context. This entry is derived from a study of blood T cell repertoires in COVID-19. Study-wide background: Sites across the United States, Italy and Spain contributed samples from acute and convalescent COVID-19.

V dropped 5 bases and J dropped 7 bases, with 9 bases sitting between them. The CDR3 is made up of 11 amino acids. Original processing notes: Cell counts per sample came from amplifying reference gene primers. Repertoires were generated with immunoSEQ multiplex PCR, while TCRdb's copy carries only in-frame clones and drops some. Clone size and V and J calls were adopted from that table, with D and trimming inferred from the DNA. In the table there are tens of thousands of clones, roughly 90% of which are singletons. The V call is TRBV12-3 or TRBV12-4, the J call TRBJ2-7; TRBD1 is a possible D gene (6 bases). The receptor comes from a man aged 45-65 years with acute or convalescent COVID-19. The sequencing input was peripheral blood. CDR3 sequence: CASSPGTEQYF. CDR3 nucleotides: TGTGCCAGCAGTCCGGGGACAGAGCAGTACTTC.